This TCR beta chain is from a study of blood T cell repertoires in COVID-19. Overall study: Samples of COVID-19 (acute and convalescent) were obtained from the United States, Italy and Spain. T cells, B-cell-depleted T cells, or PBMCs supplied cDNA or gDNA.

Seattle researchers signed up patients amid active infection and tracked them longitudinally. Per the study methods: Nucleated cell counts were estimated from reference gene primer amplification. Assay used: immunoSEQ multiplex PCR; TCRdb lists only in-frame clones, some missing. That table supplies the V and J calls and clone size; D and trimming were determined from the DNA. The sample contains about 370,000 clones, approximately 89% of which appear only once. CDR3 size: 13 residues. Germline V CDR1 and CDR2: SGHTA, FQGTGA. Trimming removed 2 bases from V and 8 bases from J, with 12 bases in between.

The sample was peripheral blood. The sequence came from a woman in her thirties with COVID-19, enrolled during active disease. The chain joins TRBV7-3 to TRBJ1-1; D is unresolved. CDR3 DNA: TGTGCCAGCAGCTTACTGGAAGGAGGGGAAGCTTTCTTT. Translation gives CASSLLEGGEAFF.